This T cell receptor (beta chain) was obtained from a study of T-cell memory formation after mild COVID-19. Findings and caveats of the study: Confirmation of SARS-CoV-2 specificity was lacking for second-wave clones peaking day 37.

This clonotype occurred a few times. The target antigen is unknown. After removal of 3 bases from V and 4 bases from J, the junction contained 3 bases not matched to a gene. The CDR3 is 13 residues long. One entry per CDR3 protein results from TCRdb running MiXCR on the 5' RACE reads. The repertoire holds approximately 260,000 distinct CDR3 sequences, around 15% seen once, with around 23% in the top ten. The gene calls are TRBV12-3 or TRBV12-4 and TRBJ2-7; TRBD1 agrees at 7 bases. Sequenced material: PBMCs or a T cell subset sorted from them (not recorded which). The clonotype originates from a young man who had mild COVID-19 (a few samples of this study predate the infection). Cell type and time point are not known. CDR3 loop: CASSLGTVYEQYF. The DNA of the CDR3 is TGTGCCAGCAGTTTGGGGACAGTTTACGAGCAGTACTTC.